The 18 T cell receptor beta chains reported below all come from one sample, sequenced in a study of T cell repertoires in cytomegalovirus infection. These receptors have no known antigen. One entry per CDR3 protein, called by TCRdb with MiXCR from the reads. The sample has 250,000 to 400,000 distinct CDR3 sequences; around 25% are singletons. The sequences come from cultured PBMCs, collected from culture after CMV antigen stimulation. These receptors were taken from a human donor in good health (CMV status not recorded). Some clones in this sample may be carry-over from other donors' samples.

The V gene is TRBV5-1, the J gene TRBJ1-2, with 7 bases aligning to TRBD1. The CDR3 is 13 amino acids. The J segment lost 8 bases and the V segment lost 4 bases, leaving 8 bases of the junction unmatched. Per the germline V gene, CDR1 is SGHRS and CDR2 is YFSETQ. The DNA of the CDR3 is TGCGCCAGCAGCCAGGACAGGACTCGAGGCTACACCTTC. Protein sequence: CASSQDRTRGYTF.

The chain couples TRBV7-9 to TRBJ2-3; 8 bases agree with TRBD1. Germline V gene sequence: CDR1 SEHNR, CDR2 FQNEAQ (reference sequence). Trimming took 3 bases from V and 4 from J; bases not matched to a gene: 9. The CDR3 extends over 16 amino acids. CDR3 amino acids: CASSFGTAGGADTQYF. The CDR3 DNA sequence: TGTGCCAGCAGCTTTGGGACGGCAGGGGGCGCAGATACGCAGTATTTT.

The CDR3 sequence is CASEGDGRMKPQHF. For the CDR3, the DNA is TGTGCCAGCGAGGGGGACGGCCGGATGAAGCCCCAGCATTTT. The chain is built from TRBV28 and TRBJ1-5; a possible D gene is TRBD1 (6 bases). CDR1 is MDHEN and CDR2 is SYDVKM in the germline V gene. V dropped 8 bases and J dropped 8 bases, with 19 bases sitting between them. This CDR3 has 14 residues.

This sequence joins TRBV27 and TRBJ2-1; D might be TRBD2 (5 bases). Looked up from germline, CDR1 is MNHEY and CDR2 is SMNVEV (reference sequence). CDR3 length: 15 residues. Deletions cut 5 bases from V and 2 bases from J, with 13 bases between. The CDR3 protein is CASSTVLAPYNEQFF. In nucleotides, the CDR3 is TGTGCCAGCAGTACGGTGCTAGCCCCCTACAATGAGCAGTTCTTC.

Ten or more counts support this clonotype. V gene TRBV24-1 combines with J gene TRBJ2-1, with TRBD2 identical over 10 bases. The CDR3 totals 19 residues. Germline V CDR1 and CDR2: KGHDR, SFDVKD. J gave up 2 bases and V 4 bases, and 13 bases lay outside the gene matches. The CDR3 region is CATSEPTSGWGGAYNEQFF. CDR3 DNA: TGTGCCACCAGTGAACCGACTAGCGGGTGGGGAGGCGCCTACAATGAGCAGTTCTTC.

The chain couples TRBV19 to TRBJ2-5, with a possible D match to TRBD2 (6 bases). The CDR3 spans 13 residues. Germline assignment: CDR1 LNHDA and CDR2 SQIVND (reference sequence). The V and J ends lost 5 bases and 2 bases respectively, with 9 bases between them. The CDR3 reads CASSSRGQETQYF. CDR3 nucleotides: TGTGCCAGTAGTTCCCGGGGGCAAGAGACCCAGTACTTC.

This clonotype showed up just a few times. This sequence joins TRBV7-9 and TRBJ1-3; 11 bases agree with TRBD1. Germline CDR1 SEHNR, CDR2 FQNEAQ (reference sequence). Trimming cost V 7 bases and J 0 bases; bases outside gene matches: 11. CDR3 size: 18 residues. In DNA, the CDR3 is TGTGCCAGCAACCCGACCGGGACAGGGGGAACCTCTGGAAACACCATATATTTT. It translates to CASNPTGTGGTSGNTIYF. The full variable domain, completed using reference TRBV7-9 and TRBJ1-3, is DTGVSQNPRHKITKRGQNVTFRCDPISEHNRLYWYRQTLGQGPEFLTYFQNEAQLEKSRLLSDRFSAERPKGSFSTLEIQRTEQGDSAMYLCASNPTGTGGTSGNTIYFGEGSWLTVV.

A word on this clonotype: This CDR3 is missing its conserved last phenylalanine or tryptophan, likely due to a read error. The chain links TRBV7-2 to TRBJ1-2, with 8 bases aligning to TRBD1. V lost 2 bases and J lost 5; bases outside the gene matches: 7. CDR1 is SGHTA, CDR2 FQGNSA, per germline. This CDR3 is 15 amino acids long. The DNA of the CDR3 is TGTGCCAGCAGCTTAATCGGACAGGGATGGTATGGCTACACCCTC. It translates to CASSLIGQGWYGYTL.

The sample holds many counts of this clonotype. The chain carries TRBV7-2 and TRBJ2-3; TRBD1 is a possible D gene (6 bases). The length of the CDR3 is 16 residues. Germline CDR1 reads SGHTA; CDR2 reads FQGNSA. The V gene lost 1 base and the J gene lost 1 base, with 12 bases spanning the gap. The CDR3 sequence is CASSLVHRARTDTQYF. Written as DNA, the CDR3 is TGTGCCAGCAGCTTAGTCCACAGGGCCCGCACAGATACGCAGTATTTT.

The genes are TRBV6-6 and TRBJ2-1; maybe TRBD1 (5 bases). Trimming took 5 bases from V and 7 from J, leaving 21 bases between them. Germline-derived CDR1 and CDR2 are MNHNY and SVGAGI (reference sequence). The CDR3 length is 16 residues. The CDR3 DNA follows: TGTGCCAGCAGTGGAAGGACAAACACACCCCGGAATGAGCAGTTCTTC. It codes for CASSGRTNTPRNEQFF.

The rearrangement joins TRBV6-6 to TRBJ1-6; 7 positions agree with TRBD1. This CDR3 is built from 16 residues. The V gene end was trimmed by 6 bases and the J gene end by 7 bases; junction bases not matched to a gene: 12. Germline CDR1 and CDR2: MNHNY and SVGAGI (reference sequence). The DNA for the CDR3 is TGTGCCAGCAGGTTCCCTAGACCGGGACAGAATTCACCCCTCCACTTT. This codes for CASRFPRPGQNSPLHF.

CDR3 in amino acids: CASSLYGRTGDYGYTF. As DNA, the CDR3 is TGTGCCAGCAGTTTATACGGCAGGACGGGCGACTATGGCTACACCTTC. The rearrangement joins TRBV27 to TRBJ1-2; D is unclear. Trimming cost V 1 base and J 3 bases, with 15 bases left between them. Germline V gene data show CDR1 as MNHEY and CDR2 as SMNVEV (reference sequence). The CDR3 is 16 residues long.

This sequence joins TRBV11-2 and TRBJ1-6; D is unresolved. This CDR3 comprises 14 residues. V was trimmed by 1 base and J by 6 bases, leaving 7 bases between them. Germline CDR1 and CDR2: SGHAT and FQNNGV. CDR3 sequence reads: CASSLGEFNSPLHF. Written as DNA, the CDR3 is TGTGCCAGCAGCTTAGGAGAGTTTAATTCACCCCTCCACTTT.

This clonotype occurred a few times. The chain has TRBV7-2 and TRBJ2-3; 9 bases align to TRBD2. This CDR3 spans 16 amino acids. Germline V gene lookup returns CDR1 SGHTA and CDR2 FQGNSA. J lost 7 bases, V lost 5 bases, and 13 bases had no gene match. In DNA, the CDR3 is TGTGCCAGCAGCCCCGGGAGGCTAGCGGGAAGGTATACGCAGTATTTT. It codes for CASSPGRLAGRYTQYF.

The DNA of the CDR3 is TGCGCCAGCAGCCAAGTGGGACTAGGCGCAGATACGCAGTATTTT. The encoded protein is CASSQVGLGADTQYF. The chain links TRBV4-3 to TRBJ2-3; 8 bases match TRBD2. CDR3 size: 15 residues. V lost 1 base, J lost 4 bases, and 4 bases stayed unmatched. The germline V gene encodes CDR1 LGHNA and CDR2 YSLEER.

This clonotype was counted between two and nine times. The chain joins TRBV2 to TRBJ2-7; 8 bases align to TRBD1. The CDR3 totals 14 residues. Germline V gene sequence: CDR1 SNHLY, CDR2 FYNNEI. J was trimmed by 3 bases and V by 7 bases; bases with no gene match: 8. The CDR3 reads CASNTGTGHYEQYF. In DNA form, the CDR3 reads TGTGCCAGCAACACCGGGACAGGACACTACGAGCAGTACTTC.

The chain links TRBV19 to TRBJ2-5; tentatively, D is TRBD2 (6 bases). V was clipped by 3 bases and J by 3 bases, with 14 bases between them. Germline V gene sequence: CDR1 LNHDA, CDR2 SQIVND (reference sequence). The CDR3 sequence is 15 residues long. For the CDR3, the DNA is TGTGCCAGTAGTATGGGGCCCCCGGGGGAAGAGACCCAGTACTTC. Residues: CASSMGPPGEETQYF.

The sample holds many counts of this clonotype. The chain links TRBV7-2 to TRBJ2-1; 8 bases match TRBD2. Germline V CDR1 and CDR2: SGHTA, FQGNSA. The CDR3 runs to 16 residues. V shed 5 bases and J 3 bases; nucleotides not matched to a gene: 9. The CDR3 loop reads CASSIPGLDGYNEQFF. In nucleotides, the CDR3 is TGTGCCAGCAGCATCCCGGGACTAGATGGCTACAATGAGCAGTTCTTC.